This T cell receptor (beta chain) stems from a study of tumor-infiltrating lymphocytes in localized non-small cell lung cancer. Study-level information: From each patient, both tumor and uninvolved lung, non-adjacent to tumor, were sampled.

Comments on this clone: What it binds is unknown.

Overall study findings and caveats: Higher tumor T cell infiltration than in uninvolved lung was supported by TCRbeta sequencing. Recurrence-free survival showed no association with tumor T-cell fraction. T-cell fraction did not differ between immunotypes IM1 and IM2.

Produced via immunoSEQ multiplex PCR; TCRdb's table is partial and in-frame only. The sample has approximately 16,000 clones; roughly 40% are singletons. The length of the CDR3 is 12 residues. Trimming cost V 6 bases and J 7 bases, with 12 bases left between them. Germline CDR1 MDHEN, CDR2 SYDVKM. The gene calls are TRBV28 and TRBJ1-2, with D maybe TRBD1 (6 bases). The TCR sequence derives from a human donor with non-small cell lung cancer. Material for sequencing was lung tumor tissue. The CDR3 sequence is CASRVGGSGYTF. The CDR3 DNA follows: TGTGCCAGCAGGGTAGGGGGTTCTGGCTACACCTTC.